Listed below are T cell receptor beta chains from one sample, sequenced in a study of T cells after yellow fever vaccination. TCRdb called the 5' RACE reads again in MiXCR, with one record for every CDR3 protein. The sample records around 320,000 distinct CDR3 sequences, 3.5% to 4.5% being singletons. The source was PBMCs, collected 15 days after the yellow fever booster vaccination. Receptors were obtained from a man between 18 and 29 years old who received the YFV17D yellow fever vaccine. Both conserved end residues are trimmed from each CDR3.

v_call,j_call,cdr3_aa
TRBV28,TRBJ1-2,ASRRDPSNWGYT
TRBV27,TRBJ2-2,ASSPRTGLTGELF
TRBV7-3,TRBJ2-1,ASSEDRAGYNEQF
TRBV7-2,TRBJ2-1,ASSQSRDGEQF
TRBV4-1,TRBJ2-7,ASSQADRVIYEQY
TRBV12-3/TRBV12-4,TRBJ2-2,ASQGGGANTGELF
TRBV20-1,TRBJ2-5,SARPQGKTQY
TRBV10-3,TRBJ2-7,AISGPRSPYEQY
TRBV6-5,TRBJ1-5,ASSYGTGDGQPQH
TRBV5-5,TRBJ2-5,ASSLSDSQETQY
TRBV6-6,TRBJ1-6,ASSYGAGDSPLH
TRBV14,TRBJ1-2,ASSAGLGFDYT
TRBV5-1,TRBJ1-1,ASSLRGVDTEAF
TRBV7-2,TRBJ1-2,ASSYRALNYGYT
TRBV7-2,TRBJ1-1,ASSLQRVEAF
TRBV6-5,TRBJ1-2,ASSYKGGYGYT
TRBV10-3,TRBJ2-1,AISVSGDNEQF
TRBV5-1,TRBJ1-1,ASSQGGDTEAF
TRBV19,TRBJ2-7,ASSRGMDEQY
TRBV7-6,TRBJ1-5,ASSLQQGSSKFNQPQH
TRBV20-1,TRBJ2-1,SARLDAGGPHNEQF
TRBV4-3,TRBJ1-4,ASSQDRGDEKLF
TRBV20-1,TRBJ2-7,SARDLSGGLYEQY
TRBV29-1,TRBJ1-2,SSWNPGLSGYT
TRBV7-2,TRBJ2-2,ASSPPLRILRGTGELF
TRBV27,TRBJ1-5,ASSLYVGQSQH
TRBV6-5,TRBJ2-3,ASSYSSGHRTDTQY
TRBV5-1,TRBJ2-3,ASSFRLGQPADTQY
TRBV15,TRBJ1-1,ATSSLDGRNEAF
TRBV4-3,TRBJ2-7,ASSQSRTGGYEQY
TRBV5-1,TRBJ1-1,ASSPMGVDGTEAF
TRBV7-9,TRBJ1-2,ASSSEGTGGSPNYGYT
TRBV6-6,TRBJ2-7,ATKRERIYEQY
TRBV5-1,TRBJ1-1,ASSWTGQGSEAF
TRBV4-3,TRBJ1-4,ASSQDSPHREKLF
TRBV23-1,TRBJ2-5,ASSMMRSQY
TRBV5-1,TRBJ1-2,ASSLPGTGGSGYT
TRBV10-3,TRBJ1-1,AISRGTVNTEAF
TRBV12-3/TRBV12-4,TRBJ2-4,ASSRGAKNIQY
TRBV5-1,TRBJ2-5,ASSLSARETQY
TRBV6-5,TRBJ1-1,ASGELENTEAF
TRBV30,TRBJ2-3,AWSVMTSGGRGY
TRBV18,TRBJ2-7,ASSPPSTNEQY
TRBV18,TRBJ1-1,ASSPREAF
TRBV5-1,TRBJ1-2,ASSAYERGFGYT
TRBV20-1,TRBJ1-1,SASTGLVTEAF
TRBV7-2,TRBJ2-2,ASSLRDLAGGLIGELF
TRBV6-6,TRBJ1-2,ASSYSAERHYGYT
TRBV24-1,TRBJ1-4,ATSDLRGTNEKLF
TRBV12-3/TRBV12-4,TRBJ1-2,ASSFGQAYGYT
TRBV5-1,TRBJ1-2,ASSQRHYGYT
TRBV5-1,TRBJ1-6,ASSFGAGDNSPLH
TRBV5-1,TRBJ1-1,ASREGGFTEAF
TRBV20-1,TRBJ2-1,SARGVEASGIDFIWF
TRBV20-1,TRBJ1-1,SAREGLTNTEAF
TRBV7-2,TRBJ1-5,ASSPGAGPPQH
TRBV5-1,TRBJ1-5,ASSLAPTGSSQPQH
TRBV10-3,TRBJ2-5,ATRQGQETQY
TRBV4-2,TRBJ1-2,ASSQDPDFYGYT